The rows below give T cell receptor beta chains drawn from one sample of a study of T-cell memory formation after mild COVID-19. TCRdb fed the 5' RACE reads into MiXCR, producing one record per CDR3 protein. The sample has roughly 240,000 distinct CDR3 sequences, roughly 17% seen once. The sequenced sample consisted of PBMCs or a T cell subset sorted from them (not recorded which). The receptors derive from a young man who had mild COVID-19 (a few samples of this study predate the infection). Cell type and time point are not known. Both conserved end residues are part of each CDR3. D genes are given only for firm matches. A clone size is listed for some rows: how often the clone was seen (once, few, many), or a class if it is expanded.

TRBJ1-5	few	16	NA	TRBV7-9	CASSLDPGKGNQPQHF	TGTGCCAGCAGCTTAGACCCGGGGAAGGGCAATCAGCCCCAGCATTTT
TRBJ1-1	NA	15	NA	TRBV19	CASKLQPGGETEAFF	TGTGCCAGTAAGCTCCAACCGGGGGGCGAGACTGAAGCTTTCTTT
TRBJ1-2	few	13	NA	TRBV7-2	CASSPPGWYGYTF	TGTGCCAGCAGCCCCCCAGGGTGGTATGGCTACACCTTC
TRBJ2-3	NA	13	NA	TRBV4-3	CASSQDLTDTQYF	TGCGCCAGCAGCCAAGATCTAACAGATACGCAGTATTTT
TRBJ2-1	NA	13	NA	TRBV5-5	CASSLPTSGEQFF	TGTGCCAGCAGCTTGCCCACCTCGGGTGAGCAGTTCTTC
TRBJ1-1	few	16	TRBD1	TRBV3-1	CASSPTGVKMNTEAFF	TGTGCCAGCAGCCCCACAGGGGTAAAGATGAACACTGAAGCTTTCTTT
TRBJ2-1	NA	13	TRBD2	TRBV12-3/TRBV12-4	CATRGGRYNEQFF	TGTGCCACCCGCGGGGGACGCTACAATGAGCAGTTCTTC
TRBJ1-1	NA	13	NA	TRBV20-1	CSARDGLNTEAFF	TGCAGTGCACGGGACGGATTGAACACTGAAGCTTTCTTT
TRBJ2-3	NA	16	TRBD2	TRBV28	CASTIAGGGSTDTQYF	TGTGCCAGCACCATAGCGGGGGGCGGGAGCACAGATACGCAGTATTTT
TRBJ2-3	few	14	NA	TRBV12-3/TRBV12-4	CASSLAVITDTQYF	TGTGCCAGCAGTTTAGCGGTCATCACAGATACGCAGTATTTT
TRBJ2-1	NA	14	TRBD2	TRBV12-5	CASGSAGLAHEQFF	TGTGCTAGTGGTTCCGCGGGACTAGCACATGAGCAGTTCTTC
TRBJ2-7	many	12	NA	TRBV30	CAWSVSSYEQYF	TGTGCCTGGAGTGTCAGCTCCTACGAGCAGTACTTC
TRBJ2-3	NA	13	NA	TRBV6-5	CASKRTTTDTQYF	TGTGCCAGCAAACGGACTACCACAGATACGCAGTATTTT
TRBJ1-1	NA	13	TRBD1	TRBV7-9	CASNPGQGREAFF	TGTGCCAGCAACCCTGGACAGGGGAGAGAAGCTTTCTTT
TRBJ2-2	many	15	NA	TRBV11-2	CASSRTSSNTGELFF	TGTGCCAGCAGCAGAACTAGCTCTAACACCGGGGAGCTGTTTTTT
TRBJ1-2	NA	13	NA	TRBV6-2/TRBV6-3	CASSYPRVWGYTF	TGTGCCAGCAGTTATCCCCGCGTCTGGGGCTACACCTTC
TRBJ2-1	few	13	TRBD1	TRBV24-1	CATSDPDRADKFF	TGTGCCACCAGTGATCCGGACAGGGCGGATAAGTTCTTC
TRBJ1-2	few	17	TRBD1	TRBV18	CASSPPGQGWRWYGYTF	TGTGCCAGCTCACCACCGGGACAGGGATGGAGATGGTATGGCTACACCTTC
TRBJ2-1	NA	14	NA	TRBV7-2	CASSPTAGYNEQFF	TGTGCCAGCAGCCCAACGGCAGGTTACAATGAGCAGTTCTTC
TRBJ2-4	NA	11	NA	TRBV7-2	CASSASDIQYF	TGTGCCAGCAGCGCGTCAGACATTCAGTACTTC
TRBJ2-2	NA	15	NA	TRBV6-5	CASRRADRNTGELFF	TGTGCCAGCAGACGTGCCGACAGAAACACCGGGGAGCTGTTTTTT
TRBJ2-3	few	15	TRBD2	TRBV3-1	CASSGTSRGADTQYF	TGTGCCAGCAGCGGGACTAGCAGGGGAGCAGATACGCAGTATTTT
TRBJ2-5	NA	15	NA	TRBV18	CASSPPGATRETQYF	TGTGCCAGCTCACCACCCGGGGCTACCCGAGAGACCCAGTACTTC
TRBJ1-1	few	12	NA	TRBV25-1	CASRWGYTEAFF	TGTGCCAGCAGGTGGGGATACACTGAAGCTTTCTTT
TRBJ2-3	few	13	NA	TRBV4-2	CASSPGPSDTQYF	TGTGCCAGCAGCCCGGGCCCGTCAGATACGCAGTATTTT
TRBJ2-5	NA	15	NA	TRBV7-2	CASSLAGFVQETQYF	TGTGCCAGCAGCTTAGCGGGGTTCGTCCAAGAGACCCAGTACTTC
TRBJ1-1	NA	12	NA	TRBV20-1	CSVRRESTEAFF	TGCAGTGTCCGCCGGGAAAGCACTGAAGCTTTCTTT
TRBJ2-3	many	13	NA	TRBV19	CASSPSSENTQYF	TGTGCCAGTAGTCCCTCTTCGGAAAATACGCAGTATTTT
TRBJ1-1	many	11	NA	TRBV7-8	CASSINTEAFF	TGTGCCAGCAGTATAAACACTGAAGCTTTCTTT
TRBJ2-3	few	14	NA	TRBV7-9	CASSPGTVPNTQYF	TGTGCCAGCAGCCCGGGGACTGTCCCAAATACGCAGTATTTT
TRBJ1-4	few	14	TRBD1	TRBV18	CASSPRDRDEKLFF	TGTGCCAGCTCACCACGGGACAGGGATGAAAAACTGTTTTTT
TRBJ2-6	NA	18	NA	TRBV6-5	CASSDPDTVNPGANVLTF	TGTGCCAGCAGTGACCCCGATACAGTAAATCCCGGGGCCAACGTCCTGACTTTC
TRBJ1-1	NA	15	NA	TRBV5-6	CASSLVSQVVAEAFF	TGTGCCAGCAGCTTGGTATCCCAGGTGGTTGCTGAAGCTTTCTTT
TRBJ2-1	many	14	NA	TRBV5-1	CASSLVSAMGEQFF	TGCGCCAGCAGCTTGGTCTCAGCCATGGGGGAGCAGTTCTTC
TRBJ2-2	many	14	NA	TRBV12-3/TRBV12-4	CASSLFRVTGELFF	TGTGCCAGCAGTTTATTTAGGGTCACCGGGGAGCTGTTTTTT
TRBJ2-1	few	14	NA	TRBV20-1	CSARDLGSYNEQFF	TGCAGTGCTAGAGATCTTGGCTCCTACAATGAGCAGTTCTTC